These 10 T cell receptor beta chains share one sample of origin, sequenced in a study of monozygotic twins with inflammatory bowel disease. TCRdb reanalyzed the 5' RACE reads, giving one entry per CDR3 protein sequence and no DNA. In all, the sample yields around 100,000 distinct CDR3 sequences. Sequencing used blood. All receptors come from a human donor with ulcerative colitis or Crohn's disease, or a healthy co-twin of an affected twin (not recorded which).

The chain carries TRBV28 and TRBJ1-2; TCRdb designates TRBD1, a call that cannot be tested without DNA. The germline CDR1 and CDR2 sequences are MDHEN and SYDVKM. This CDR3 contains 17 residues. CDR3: CASSLEFSRGQTYGYTF.

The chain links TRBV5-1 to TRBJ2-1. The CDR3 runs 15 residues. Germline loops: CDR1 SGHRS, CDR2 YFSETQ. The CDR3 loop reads CASSLNYLPNNEQFF.

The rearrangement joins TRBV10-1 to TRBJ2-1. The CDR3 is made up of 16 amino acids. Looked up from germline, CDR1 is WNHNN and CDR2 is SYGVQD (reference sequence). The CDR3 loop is CASSESAFFSYNEQFF.

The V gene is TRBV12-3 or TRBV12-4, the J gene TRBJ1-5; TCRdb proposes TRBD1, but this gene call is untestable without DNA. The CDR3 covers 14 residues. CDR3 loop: CASSFLGEGRPQHF.

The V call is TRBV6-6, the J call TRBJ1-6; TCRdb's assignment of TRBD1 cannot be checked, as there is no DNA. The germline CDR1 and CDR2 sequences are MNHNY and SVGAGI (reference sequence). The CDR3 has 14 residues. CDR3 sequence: CASSIGTDNSPLHF.

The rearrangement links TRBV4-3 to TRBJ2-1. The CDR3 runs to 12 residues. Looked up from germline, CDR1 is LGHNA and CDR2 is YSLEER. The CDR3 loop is CASSQDWNEQFF.

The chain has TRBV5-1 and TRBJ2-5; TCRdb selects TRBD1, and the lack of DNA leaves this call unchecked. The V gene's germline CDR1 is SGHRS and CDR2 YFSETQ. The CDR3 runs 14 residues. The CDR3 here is CASSWGTSEETQYF. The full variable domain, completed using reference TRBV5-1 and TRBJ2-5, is KAGVTQTPRYLIKTRGQQVTLSCSPISGHRSVSWYQQTPGQGLQFLFEYFSETQRNKGNFPGRFSGRQFSNSRSEMNVSTLELGDSALYLCASSWGTSEETQYFGPGTRLLVL.

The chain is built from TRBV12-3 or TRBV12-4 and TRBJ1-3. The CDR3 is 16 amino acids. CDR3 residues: CASSFGRDLLGNTIYF.

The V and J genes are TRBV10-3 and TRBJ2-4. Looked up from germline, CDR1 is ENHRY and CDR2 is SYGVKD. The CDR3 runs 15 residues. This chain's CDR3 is CAISDTRLAKNIQYF.

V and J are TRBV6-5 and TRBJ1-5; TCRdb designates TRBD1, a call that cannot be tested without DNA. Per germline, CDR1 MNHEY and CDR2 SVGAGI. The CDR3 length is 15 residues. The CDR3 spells CASSYGGDSNQPQHF.